What follows are 5 T cell receptor beta chains derived from one specimen sequenced in a study of metastatic and nonmetastatic thyroid tumors. Not a single patient had been given any form of treatment at any point before undergoing thyroid surgery. TCRdb reanalyzed the PCR reads with MiXCR. The repertoire consists of around 31,000 clones, with 25% to 35% occurring once and the leading ten covering 30%. The material sequenced was blood. Receptor source: a female donor with papillary thyroid cancer or a benign thyroid nodule (not recorded which). Some clones in this sample may be carry-over from other donors' samples.

This rearrangement joins TRBV11-2 to TRBJ2-1; 10 nucleotides align to TRBD2. This CDR3 has 15 amino acids. The germline gives CDR1 SGHAT, CDR2 FQNNGV. The trim removed 3 bases at V and 9 bases at J, leaving 8 bases unmatched. Written as DNA, the CDR3 is TGTGCCAGCAGCTTTGGAAGCGGGGGGGCCGGTGAGCAGTTCTTC. Its protein product is CASSFGSGGAGEQFF.

The chain combines TRBV20-1 with TRBJ2-7; D possibly corresponds to TRBD2 (6 bases). The CDR3 has 14 residues. CDR1 and CDR2 from the germline V gene are DFQATT and SNEGSKA (reference sequence). Trimming shortened V by 6 bases and J by 4 bases, and 19 bases separated the two germline ends. In nucleotides, the CDR3 is TGCAGTGCAACCCCCTCGGGAGTTTGGTACGAGCAGTACTTC. Translated: CSATPSGVWYEQYF.

The V call is TRBV5-6, the J call TRBJ2-2; 8 nucleotides agree with TRBD2. Germline trimming cut 2 bases from V and 3 bases from J; bases unmatched to any gene: 3. Germline V gives CDR1 SGHDT, CDR2 YYEEEE. The CDR3 sequence is 15 residues long. DNA for the CDR3: TGTGCCAGCAGCTTCTTCGGGGGGGACACCGGGGAGCTGTTTTTT. This translates into CASSFFGGDTGELFF.

This clone came up many times. This chain connects TRBV19 to TRBJ2-7; no definite D call. V lost 6 bases, J lost 1 base, and 10 bases lay in between. The CDR3 sequence is 13 residues long. CDR1 and CDR2 from the germline V gene are LNHDA and SQIVND (reference sequence). This CDR3 is CASSPTVSYEQYF. The CDR3, as DNA: TGTGCCAGTAGCCCAACAGTTTCCTACGAGCAGTACTTC.

The chain joins TRBV12-3 or TRBV12-4 to TRBJ2-7; 9 bases are shared with TRBD1. J gave up 3 bases and V 8 bases, and 14 bases lay outside the gene matches. CDR3 size: 16 residues. CDR3 sequence: CASGTGGWGEVYEQYF. The CDR3 DNA follows: TGTGCCAGCGGAACAGGGGGCTGGGGTGAGGTCTACGAGCAGTACTTC.